Presented here are 10 T cell receptor beta chains from one specimen sequenced in a study of CD8+ T cells in alopecia areata. Following RNA extraction, reverse transcription yielded cDNA that acted as the sequencing template. Here immunoSEQ multiplex PCR was the method, and the copy in TCRdb shows in-frame clones only, minus some. The sample consists of roughly 220,000 clones, roughly two fifths of them appearing once. The treatment here: oral pan-JAK inhibitor, 5-10 mg twice daily. The source was CD4+ T cells sorted from blood, collected at approximately week 31, from a patient treated with tofacitinib. These receptors were collected from a human donor with alopecia areata.

This clone turned up a few times. Different DNA sequences within this sample yield the same CDR3. This chain's CDR3 is CSGGDSEAFF. CDR3 nucleotide sequence: TGCAGCGGCGGGGACAGTGAAGCTTTCTTT. The chain employs TRBV29-1 and TRBJ1-1, with 7 bases lining up with TRBD1. Germline V gene lookup returns CDR1 SQVTM and CDR2 ANQGSEA. The CDR3 has 10 residues. The ends lost 7 bases at V and 7 bases at J; junction bases unmatched: 3.

The gene calls are TRBV6-1 and TRBJ2-1; 10 nucleotides line up with TRBD2. Looked up from germline, CDR1 is MNHNS and CDR2 is SASEGT. CDR3 length: 19 amino acids. V lost 2 bases, J lost 0 bases, and 10 bases stayed unmatched. CDR3 in DNA: TGTGCCAGCAGTGAACGGAGCGGGAGGGCTGGTTACTCCTACAATGAGCAGTTCTTC. Its translation: CASSERSGRAGYSYNEQFF.

V and J are TRBV7-2 and TRBJ1-2, with D uncertain. Between the trimmed V and J ends, which lost 5 bases and 4 bases, there was a span of 14 bases. CDR3 size: 14 residues. Germline V gives CDR1 SGHTA, CDR2 FQGNSA. For the CDR3, the DNA is TGTGCCAGCAGCCAGCCCCTCCCGTCCTATGGCTACACCTTC. This gives the protein CASSQPLPSYGYTF.

This clone was seen a handful of times. V gene TRBV18 combines with J gene TRBJ2-6; TRBD2 is a possible D gene (5 bases). Deletions cut 6 bases from V and 1 base from J, with 16 bases between. The CDR3 runs 17 residues. Germline CDR1 KGHSH, CDR2 LQKENI. The CDR3 nucleotides are TGTGCCAGCTCGCAAATAGGACGGACTTCTGGGGCCAACGTCCTGACTTTC. Protein sequence: CASSQIGRTSGANVLTF. Full variable domain (rest looked up from reference TRBV18 and TRBJ2-6): NAGVMQNPRHLVRRRGQEARLRCSPMKGHSHVYWYRQLPEEGLKFMVYLQKENIIDESGMPKERFSAEFPKEGPSILRIQQVVRGDSAAYFCASSQIGRTSGANVLTFGAGSRLTVL.

The chain uses TRBV29-1 and TRBJ1-2; no firm D call. Germline V lookup: CDR1 SQVTM, CDR2 ANQGSEA. The CDR3 length is 13 residues. The V and J ends lost 4 bases and 0 bases respectively, with 9 bases between them. The CDR3: CSVGAESNYGYTF. CDR3 DNA: TGCAGCGTTGGGGCAGAGTCTAACTATGGCTACACCTTC.

The chain has TRBV6-6 and TRBJ2-3, with unresolved D. V was shortened by 0 bases and J by 4 bases, with 5 bases between the two germline ends. CDR3 size: 13 residues. The germline CDR1 and CDR2 sequences are MNHNY and SVGAGI (reference sequence). The CDR3 bases are TGTGCCAGCAGTTACTCGTCCCCAGATACGCAGTATTTT. This encodes CASSYSSPDTQYF.

The sample holds a few counts of this clone. The V call is TRBV30, the J call TRBJ2-1; 9 bases are a match to TRBD2. The V gene's germline CDR1 is GTSNPN and CDR2 SVGIG (reference sequence). Germline trimming cut 2 bases from V and 2 bases from J; bases unmatched to any gene: 19. The CDR3 spans 20 residues. Written as DNA, the CDR3 is TGTGCCTGGAGTAGGGTAGCGGGAGACGAGTATACGGTGGCCTACAATGAGCAGTTCTTC. This gives the protein CAWSRVAGDEYTVAYNEQFF.

The chain has TRBV28 and TRBJ2-7, with no clear D. The CDR3 spans 12 residues. CDR1 is MDHEN, CDR2 SYDVKM, per germline. V was cut by 6 bases and J by 6 bases, with 12 bases left in between. The CDR3 protein is CASRGGLGEQYF. CDR3 sequence (DNA): TGTGCCAGCAGGGGTGGTTTGGGCGAGCAGTACTTC.

The chain recombines TRBV27 with TRBJ2-1, with D possibly being TRBD1 or TRBD2 (5 bases each). The CDR3 length is 13 residues. CDR1 and CDR2 from the germline V gene are MNHEY and SMNVEV (reference sequence). Between the trimmed V and J ends, which lost 6 bases and 8 bases, there was a span of 14 bases. The CDR3 DNA reads as TGTGCCAGCAGGATAGGGACGTACTATGAGCAGTTCTTC. It specifies CASRIGTYYEQFF.

Remarks on this clone: Other nucleotide sequences in the sample specify the same CDR3. The chain couples TRBV6-5 to TRBJ1-3; D not resolved. Trimming stripped 0 bases from V and 0 bases from J, with 6 bases between. The germline V gene has CDR1 MNHEY and CDR2 SVGAGI. The CDR3 is made up of 15 amino acids. CDR3 sequence reads: CASSYSGSSGNTIYF. DNA of the CDR3: TGTGCCAGCAGTTACTCGGGGAGCTCTGGAAACACCATATATTTT.